These T cell receptor beta chains were read from a single sample in a study of blood T cell repertoires in COVID-19. Generated by immunoSEQ multiplex PCR, the TCRdb table keeps only in-frame clones and is missing some. This table holds fewer than 35,000 clones, 90% found once. Material: peripheral blood. These receptors all come from a man in his sixties with active COVID-19. Both conserved end residues are part of each CDR3. The D gene is left open where the match is weak.

TRBJ1-2 | TRBV6-5 | TRBD1 | CASSYLQGAANYGYTF
TRBJ1-2 | TRBV19 | TRBD1 | CASSSRTGFGGYTF
TRBJ2-3 | TRBV11-3 | . | CASSPRFRGDTQYF
TRBJ1-4 | TRBV2 | . | CASSPTDLNEKLFF
TRBJ2-1 | TRBV6-6 | TRBD2 | CASSRDSLAGGSNEQFF
TRBJ2-3 | TRBV7-9 | . | CASSLAGATDTQYF
TRBJ1-3 | TRBV12-2 | . | CASRLARARRGPGNTIYF
TRBJ2-1 | TRBV11-2 | TRBD2 | CASSFTGTRQYNEQFF
TRBJ2-5 | TRBV2 | TRBD1 | CASSQPSGTGGGETQYF
TRBJ1-6 | TRBV25-1 | TRBD1 | CASSEGQALHF
TRBJ1-6 | TRBV7-2 | . | CASSLATGSNSPLHF
TRBJ2-3 | TRBV5-1 | TRBD2 | CASLAGGQGDTQYF
TRBJ1-1 | TRBV6-6 | . | CASRAGVRNTEAFF
TRBJ2-3 | TRBV5-1 | . | CASSLVEASTDTQYF
TRBJ2-3 | TRBV7-2 | TRBD2 | CASSVTSGGGDTQYF
TRBJ2-1 | TRBV2 | TRBD2 | CASSLAGGIYNEQFF
TRBJ2-5 | TRBV3-1/TRBV3-2 | . | CASRPVNGGPETQYF
TRBJ1-3 | TRBV6-7 | TRBD1 | CASRAKQGCGNTIYF
TRBJ2-2 | TRBV9 | . | CASSVSGSGVGELFF
TRBJ1-2 | TRBV10-3 | TRBD1 | CAIREDRFYGYTF
TRBJ1-2 | TRBV2 | . | CASSVGRSAGMGYTF
TRBJ2-7 | TRBV2 | TRBD1 | CASKISSGQGVSEQYF
TRBJ2-6 | TRBV27 | TRBD1 | CASSYHGQGASGANVLTF
TRBJ2-7 | TRBV28 | . | CASSPGPIVRQYF
TRBJ1-2 | TRBV3-1/TRBV3-2 | TRBD1 | CASSQEALGTGAGEYGYTF
TRBJ1-3 | TRBV5-6 | . | CASSVRGSGNTIYF
TRBJ1-2 | TRBV6-4 | . | CASSVDSVDYGYTF
TRBJ1-4 | TRBV5-4 | . | CASSLAGRTNEKLFF
TRBJ1-4 | TRBV6-1 | . | CASSELQGRGDEKLFF
TRBJ2-7 | TRBV9 | . | CASTGDDSYEQYF
TRBJ2-7 | TRBV15 | . | CATSQYREQYF
TRBJ1-3 | TRBV13 | . | CASSLSGGNTIYF
TRBJ2-2 | TRBV5-1 | . | CASSPTGPSGELFF
TRBJ1-1 | TRBV9 | TRBD1 | CASSVGGGREAFF
TRBJ1-2 | TRBV7-9 | . | CASSRGGGEFGYTF
TRBJ1-1 | TRBV6-5 | . | CASSSGGPNTEAFF
TRBJ2-7 | TRBV9 | . | CASSVDRFSYEQYF
TRBJ2-7 | TRBV9 | . | CASSPRPPYEQYF
TRBJ2-7 | TRBV11-2 | TRBD1 | CASKPDRGTYEQYF
TRBJ1-6 | TRBV5-1 | . | CASRQEPNSPLHF
TRBJ2-7 | TRBV5-4 | TRBD1 | CASSLEQGAVEQYF
TRBJ2-2 | TRBV2 | TRBD1 | CASSAGTAVPGELFF
TRBJ2-2 | TRBV7-6 | TRBD2 | CASSLPRTSGRNTGELFF
TRBJ1-2 | TRBV5-6 | . | CASSFHRGGGYTF
TRBJ1-2 | TRBV28 | . | CASSVTGKTYGYTF
TRBJ1-2 | TRBV10-3 | . | CAISDEKGLHGYTF
TRBJ2-2 | TRBV7-9 | TRBD1 | CASSPRDRDTGELFF
TRBJ2-7 | TRBV30 | TRBD1 | CALDREYEQYF
TRBJ2-7 | TRBV30 | . | CAWSPIRYEQYF
TRBJ2-2 | TRBV11-3 | TRBD1 | CASSPGTAGELFF
TRBJ1-3 | TRBV10-3 | . | CAISQAGLEGTPTGNTIYF
TRBJ2-7 | TRBV6-1 | . | CASSEIPGDLDEQYF